One and the same sample provided the 12 T cell receptor beta chains below, sequenced in a study of blood T cells in healthy people across ages. A second about 6 to 12 cycle PCR used barcoded and J-beta primers. A single record per CDR3 protein comes from TCRdb applying MiXCR to the 5' RACE reads. The sample records 1.5 million to 2 million distinct CDR3 sequences, 25% to 30% being singletons. The sample consisted of blood. The receptors derive from a woman in her 30s in good health.

In this sample, this clonotype turned up a few times. CDR3 protein: CASSPFEDRGYGYTF. The CDR3 nucleotides are TGTGCCAGCAGCCCATTCGAGGACAGGGGCTATGGCTACACCTTC. The V and J genes are TRBV28 and TRBJ1-2; 9 nucleotides align to TRBD1. The CDR3 sequence is 15 residues long. V was clipped by 6 bases and J by 4 bases; unmatched bases: 9. Germline CDR1 MDHEN, CDR2 SYDVKM.

The J gene is TRBJ2-7, the V gene TRBV7-2, with D uncertain. V shed 5 bases and J shed 0 bases, with 14 bases lying between them. The CDR3 loop spans 15 amino acids. Germline V gene sequence: CDR1 SGHTA, CDR2 FQGNSA. The CDR3 here is CASSKTGFNSYEQYF. Written as DNA, the CDR3 is TGTGCCAGCAGCAAGACCGGGTTCAACTCCTACGAGCAGTACTTC.

This clonotype was seen ten or more times. The chain is built from TRBV5-1 and TRBJ2-1; D is possibly TRBD1 or TRBD2 (6 bases each). V gave up 8 bases and J gave up 8 bases, with 11 bases separating them. The CDR3 length is 11 residues. The V gene's germline CDR1 is SGHRS and CDR2 YFSETQ. CDR3 DNA: TGCGCCAGGACCGGGGGCGATGAGCAGTTCTTC. Translation gives CARTGGDEQFF.

In this sample, this clonotype turned up many times. The J gene is TRBJ1-4, the V gene TRBV7-6, with a tentative D call TRBD1 (6 bases). Between the trimmed V and J ends, which lost 1 base and 8 bases, there was a span of 11 bases. Germline V CDR1 and CDR2: SGHVS, FNYEAQ. CDR3 length: 14 residues. The CDR3 reads CASSLEHRVEKLFF. The CDR3 DNA is TGTGCCAGCAGCTTAGAGCACAGGGTAGAAAAACTGTTTTTT.

This clonotype was detected a few times. V is TRBV14 and J is TRBJ2-1; the D is unclear. Per the germline V gene, CDR1 is SGHDN and CDR2 is FVKESK. The germline V and J ends were trimmed by 5 bases and 2 bases, with 10 bases remaining between them. The CDR3 sequence is 14 residues long. CDR3 in DNA: TGTGCCAGCAGCTCCTGGTCCGCCTACAATGAGCAGTTCTTC. Encoded protein: CASSSWSAYNEQFF.

The chain employs TRBV7-9 and TRBJ2-7; 7 nucleotides match TRBD1. This CDR3 region has 16 residues. J was trimmed by 2 bases and V by 1 base; bases with no gene match: 8. Germline values: CDR1 SEHNR, CDR2 FQNEAQ (reference sequence). The CDR3 sequence is CASSLERGQLTYEQYF. CDR3 DNA: TGTGCCAGCAGCTTAGAGAGGGGACAGTTGACCTACGAGCAGTACTTC.

The rearrangement links TRBV7-3 to TRBJ2-5, with a possible D match to TRBD1 (6 bases). The DNA end lines up better with TRBJ2-7; the J call may be wrong. The CDR3 has 14 amino acids. The germline gives CDR1 SGHTA, CDR2 FQGTGA. The CDR3 reads CASSPIQGPHEQYF. The CDR3 DNA sequence: TGTGCCAGCAGCCCAATTCAGGGGCCCCACGAGCAGTACTTC.

The chain is built from TRBV7-9 and TRBJ2-7; weak D call: TRBD1 (5 bases). With the DNA end fitting TRBJ2-5 better, the J assignment may be wrong. CDR1 SEHNR and CDR2 FQNEAQ come from the germline V gene (reference sequence). This CDR3 has 15 amino acids. CDR3 sequence: CASSLNPPGKETQYF. The DNA of the CDR3 is TGTGCCAGCAGCTTAAACCCTCCAGGGAAGGAGACCCAGTACTTC.

This sequence joins TRBV14 and TRBJ2-2, with a weak D call TRBD1 (5 bases). CDR1 SGHDN and CDR2 FVKESK come from the germline V gene. V was pared by 0 bases and J by 6 bases, with 11 bases between. The CDR3 is made up of 15 amino acids. The CDR3 nucleotides read TGTGCCAGCAGCCAAGATCTGACAGTGGCCGGGGAGCTGTTTTTT. It encodes CASSQDLTVAGELFF. Supplemented by reference TRBV14 and TRBJ2-2, the full variable domain reads EAGVTQFPSHSVIEKGQTVTLRCDPISGHDNLYWYRRVMGKEIKFLLHFVKESKQDESGMPNNRFLAERTGGTYSTLKVQPAELEDSGVYFCASSQDLTVAGELFFGEGSRLTVL.

V is TRBV20-1 and J is TRBJ2-1; 8 bases map to TRBD2. The junction had 9 bases not matched to a gene; V was cut back by 4 bases and J by 10 bases. Germline V lookup: CDR1 DFQATT, CDR2 SNEGSKA (reference sequence). The CDR3 length is 13 residues. This chain's CDR3 is CSATKIKRGEQFF. DNA for the CDR3: TGCAGTGCTACAAAAATTAAGCGGGGGGAGCAGTTCTTC.

CDR3 sequence reads: CASREGPSRLYGYTF. In nucleotides, the CDR3 is TGTGCCAGCAGGGAGGGACCTTCCCGACTTTATGGCTACACCTTC. The chain links TRBV12-3 or TRBV12-4 to TRBJ1-2; possible D gene TRBD1, 5 bases. The V gene lost 6 bases and the J gene lost 5 bases, with 19 bases spanning the gap. The CDR3 spans 15 residues.

The rearrangement joins TRBV12-3 or TRBV12-4 to TRBJ2-4; D uncertain. V gave up 2 bases and J gave up 0 bases, with 11 bases separating them. This CDR3 contains 16 residues. This chain's CDR3 is CASSLQNLLAKNIQYF. DNA of the CDR3: TGTGCCAGCAGTTTACAGAACCTATTAGCCAAAAACATTCAGTACTTC.